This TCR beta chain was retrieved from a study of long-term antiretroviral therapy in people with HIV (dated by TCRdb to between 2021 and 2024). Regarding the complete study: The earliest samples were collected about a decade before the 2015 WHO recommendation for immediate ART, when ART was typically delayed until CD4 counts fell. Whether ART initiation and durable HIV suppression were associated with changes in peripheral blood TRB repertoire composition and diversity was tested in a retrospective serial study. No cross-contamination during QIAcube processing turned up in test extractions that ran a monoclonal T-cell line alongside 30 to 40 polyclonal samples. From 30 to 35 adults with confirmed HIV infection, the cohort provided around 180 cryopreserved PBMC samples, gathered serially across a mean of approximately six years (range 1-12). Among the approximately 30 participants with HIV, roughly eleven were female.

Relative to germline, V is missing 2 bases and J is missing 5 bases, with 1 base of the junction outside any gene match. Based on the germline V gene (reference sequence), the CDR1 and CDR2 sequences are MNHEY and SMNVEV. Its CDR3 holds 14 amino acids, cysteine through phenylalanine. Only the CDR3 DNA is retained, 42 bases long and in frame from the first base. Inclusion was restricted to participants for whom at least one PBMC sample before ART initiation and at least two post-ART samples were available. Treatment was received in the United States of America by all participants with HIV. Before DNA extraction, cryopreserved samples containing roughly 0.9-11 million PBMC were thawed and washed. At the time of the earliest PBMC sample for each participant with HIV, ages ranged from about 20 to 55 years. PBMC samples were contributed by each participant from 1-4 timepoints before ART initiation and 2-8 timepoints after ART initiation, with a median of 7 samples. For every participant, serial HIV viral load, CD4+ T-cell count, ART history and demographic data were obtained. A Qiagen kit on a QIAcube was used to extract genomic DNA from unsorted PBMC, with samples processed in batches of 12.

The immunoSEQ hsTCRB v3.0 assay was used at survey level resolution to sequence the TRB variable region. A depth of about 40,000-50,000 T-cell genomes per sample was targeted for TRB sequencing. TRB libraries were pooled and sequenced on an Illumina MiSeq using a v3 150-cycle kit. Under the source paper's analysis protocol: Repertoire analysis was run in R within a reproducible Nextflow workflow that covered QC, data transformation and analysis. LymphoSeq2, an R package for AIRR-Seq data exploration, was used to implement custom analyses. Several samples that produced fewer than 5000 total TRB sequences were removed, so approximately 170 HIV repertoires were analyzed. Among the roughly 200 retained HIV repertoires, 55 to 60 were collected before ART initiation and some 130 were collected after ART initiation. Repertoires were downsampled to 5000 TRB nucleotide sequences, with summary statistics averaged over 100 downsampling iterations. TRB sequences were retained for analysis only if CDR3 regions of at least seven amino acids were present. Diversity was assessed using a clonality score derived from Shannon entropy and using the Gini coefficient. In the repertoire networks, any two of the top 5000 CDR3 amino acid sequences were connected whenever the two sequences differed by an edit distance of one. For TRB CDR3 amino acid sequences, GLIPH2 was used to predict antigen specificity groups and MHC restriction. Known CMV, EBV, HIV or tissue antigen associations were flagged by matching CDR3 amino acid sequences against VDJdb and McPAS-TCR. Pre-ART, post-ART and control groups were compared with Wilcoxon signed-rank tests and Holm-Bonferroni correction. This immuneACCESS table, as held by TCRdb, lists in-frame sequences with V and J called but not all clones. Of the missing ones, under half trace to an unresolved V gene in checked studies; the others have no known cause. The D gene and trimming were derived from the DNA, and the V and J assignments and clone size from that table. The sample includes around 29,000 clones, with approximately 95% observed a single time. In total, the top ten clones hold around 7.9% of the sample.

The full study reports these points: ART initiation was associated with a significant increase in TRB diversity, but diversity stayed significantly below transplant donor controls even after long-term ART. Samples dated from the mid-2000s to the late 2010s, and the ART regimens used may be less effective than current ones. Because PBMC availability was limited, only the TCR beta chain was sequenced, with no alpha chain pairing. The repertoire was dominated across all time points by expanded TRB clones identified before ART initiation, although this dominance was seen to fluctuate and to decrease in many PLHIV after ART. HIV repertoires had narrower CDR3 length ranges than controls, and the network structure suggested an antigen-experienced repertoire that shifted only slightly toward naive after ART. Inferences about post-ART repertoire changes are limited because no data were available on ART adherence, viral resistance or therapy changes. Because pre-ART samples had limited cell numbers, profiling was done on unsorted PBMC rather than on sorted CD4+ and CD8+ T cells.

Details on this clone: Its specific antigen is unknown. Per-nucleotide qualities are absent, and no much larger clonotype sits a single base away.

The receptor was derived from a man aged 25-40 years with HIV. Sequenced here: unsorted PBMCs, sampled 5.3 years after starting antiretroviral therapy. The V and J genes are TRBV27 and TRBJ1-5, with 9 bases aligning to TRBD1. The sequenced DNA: TGTGCCAGCAGTTTAACAGGGGGCGATCAGCCCCAGCATTTT. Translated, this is CASSLTGGDQPQHF.